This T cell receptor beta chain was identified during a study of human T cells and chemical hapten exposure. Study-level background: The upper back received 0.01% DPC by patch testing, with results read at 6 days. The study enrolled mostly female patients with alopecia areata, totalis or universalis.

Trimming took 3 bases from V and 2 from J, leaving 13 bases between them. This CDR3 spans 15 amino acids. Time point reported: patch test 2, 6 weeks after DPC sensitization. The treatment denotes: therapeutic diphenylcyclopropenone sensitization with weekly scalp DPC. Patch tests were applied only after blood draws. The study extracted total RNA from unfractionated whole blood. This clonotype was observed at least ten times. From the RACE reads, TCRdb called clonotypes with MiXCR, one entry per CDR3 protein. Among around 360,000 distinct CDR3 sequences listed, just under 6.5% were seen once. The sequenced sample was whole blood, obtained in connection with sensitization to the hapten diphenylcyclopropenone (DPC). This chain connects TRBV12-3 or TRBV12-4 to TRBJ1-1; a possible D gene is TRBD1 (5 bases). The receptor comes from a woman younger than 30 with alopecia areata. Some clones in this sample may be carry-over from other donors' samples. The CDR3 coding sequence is TGTGCCAGCAGTTTGTACGCGACAGCAAACACTGAAGCTTTCTTT. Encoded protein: CASSLYATANTEAFF.